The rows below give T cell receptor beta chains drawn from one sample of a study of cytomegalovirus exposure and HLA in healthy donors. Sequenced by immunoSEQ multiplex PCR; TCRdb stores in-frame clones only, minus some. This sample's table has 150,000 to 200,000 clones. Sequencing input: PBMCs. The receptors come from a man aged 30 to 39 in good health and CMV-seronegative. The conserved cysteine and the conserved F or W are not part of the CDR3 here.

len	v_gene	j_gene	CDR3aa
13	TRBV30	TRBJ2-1	AWSEYRLSYNEQF
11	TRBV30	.	AWIGALNYEQY
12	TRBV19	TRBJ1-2	ASKGAESNYGYT
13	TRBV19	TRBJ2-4	ASTIGGTGKNIQY
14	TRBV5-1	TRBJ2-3	ASSLEPQGGTDTQY
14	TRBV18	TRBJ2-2	ASSPPIAGNTGELF
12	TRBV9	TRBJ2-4	ASSVGDGGNIQY
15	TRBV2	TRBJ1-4	ASNGGGSLVTNEKLF
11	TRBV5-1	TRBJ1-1	ASRGEADTEAF
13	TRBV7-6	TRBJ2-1	ASSLWGQASNEQF
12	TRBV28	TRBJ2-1	AIHRDNNYNEQF